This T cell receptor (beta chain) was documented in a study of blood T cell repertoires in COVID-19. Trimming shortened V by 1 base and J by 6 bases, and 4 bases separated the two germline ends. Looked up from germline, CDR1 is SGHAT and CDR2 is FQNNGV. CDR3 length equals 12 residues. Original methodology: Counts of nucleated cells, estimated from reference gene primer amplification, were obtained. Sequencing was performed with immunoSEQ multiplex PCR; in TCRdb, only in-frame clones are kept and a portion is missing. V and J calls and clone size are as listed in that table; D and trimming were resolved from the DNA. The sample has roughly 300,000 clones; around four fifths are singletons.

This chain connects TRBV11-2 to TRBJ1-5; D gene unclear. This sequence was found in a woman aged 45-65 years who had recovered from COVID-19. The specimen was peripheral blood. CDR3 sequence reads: CASSLAGQPQHF. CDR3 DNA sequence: TGTGCCAGCAGCTTAGCAGGTCAGCCCCAGCATTTT. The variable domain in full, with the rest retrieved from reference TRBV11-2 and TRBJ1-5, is EAGVAQSPRYKIIEKRQSVAFWCNPISGHATLYWYQQILGQGPKLLIQFQNNGVVDDSQLPKDRFSAERLKGVDSTLKIQPAKLEDSAVYLCASSLAGQPQHFGDGTRLSIL.